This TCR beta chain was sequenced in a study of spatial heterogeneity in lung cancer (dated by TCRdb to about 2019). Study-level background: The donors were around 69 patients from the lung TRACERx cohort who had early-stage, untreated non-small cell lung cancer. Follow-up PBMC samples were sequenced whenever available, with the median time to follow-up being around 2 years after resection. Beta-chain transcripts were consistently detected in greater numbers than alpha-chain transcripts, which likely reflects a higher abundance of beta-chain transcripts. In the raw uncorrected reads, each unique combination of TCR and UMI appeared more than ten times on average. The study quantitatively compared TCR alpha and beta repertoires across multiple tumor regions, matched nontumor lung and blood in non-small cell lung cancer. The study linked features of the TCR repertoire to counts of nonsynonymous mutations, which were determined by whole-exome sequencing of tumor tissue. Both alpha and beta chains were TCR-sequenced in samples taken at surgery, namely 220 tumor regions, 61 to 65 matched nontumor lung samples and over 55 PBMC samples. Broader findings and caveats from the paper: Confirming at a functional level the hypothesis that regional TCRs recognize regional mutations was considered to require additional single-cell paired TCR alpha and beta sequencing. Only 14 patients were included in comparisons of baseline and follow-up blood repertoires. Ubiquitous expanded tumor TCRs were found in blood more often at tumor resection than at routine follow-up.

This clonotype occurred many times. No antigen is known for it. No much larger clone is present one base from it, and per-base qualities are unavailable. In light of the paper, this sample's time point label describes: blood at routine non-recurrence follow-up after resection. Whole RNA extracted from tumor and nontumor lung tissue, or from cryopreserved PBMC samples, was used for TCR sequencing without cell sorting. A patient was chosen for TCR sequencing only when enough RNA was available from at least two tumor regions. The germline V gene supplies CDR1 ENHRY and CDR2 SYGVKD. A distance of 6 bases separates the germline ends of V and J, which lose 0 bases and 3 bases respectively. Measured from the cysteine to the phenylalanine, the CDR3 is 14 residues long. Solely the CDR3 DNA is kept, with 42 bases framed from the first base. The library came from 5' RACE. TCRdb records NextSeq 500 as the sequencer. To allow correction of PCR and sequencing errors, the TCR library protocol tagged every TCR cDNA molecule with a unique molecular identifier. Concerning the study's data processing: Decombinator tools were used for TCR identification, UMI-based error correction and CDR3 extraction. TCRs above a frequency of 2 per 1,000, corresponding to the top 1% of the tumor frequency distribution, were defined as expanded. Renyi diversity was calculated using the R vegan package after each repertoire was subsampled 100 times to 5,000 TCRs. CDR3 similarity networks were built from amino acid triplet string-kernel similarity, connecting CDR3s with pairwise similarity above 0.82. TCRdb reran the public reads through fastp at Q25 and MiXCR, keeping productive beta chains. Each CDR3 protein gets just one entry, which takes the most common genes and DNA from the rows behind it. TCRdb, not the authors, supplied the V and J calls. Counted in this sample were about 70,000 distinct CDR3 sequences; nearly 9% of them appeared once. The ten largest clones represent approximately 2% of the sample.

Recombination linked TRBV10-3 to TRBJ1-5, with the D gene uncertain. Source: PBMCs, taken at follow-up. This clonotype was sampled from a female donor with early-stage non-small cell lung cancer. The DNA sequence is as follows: TGTGCCATCAGTGAGTCTGGGGTCAATCAGCCCCAGCATTTT. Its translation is CAISESGVNQPQHF.